A selection of T cell receptor beta chains follows, all from one sample in a study of blood T cell repertoires in COVID-19. Generated by immunoSEQ multiplex PCR, the TCRdb table keeps only in-frame clones and is missing some. The sample has some 78,000 clones, about four fifths seen once. Sequencing was carried out using peripheral blood. These receptors were obtained from a man aged 45-65 years with acute or convalescent COVID-19. Each CDR3 is given with its conserved first and last residue. Fields, in order: clone size, D gene, J gene, V gene, CDR3 protein, CDR3 DNA. A D gene is named only where the DNA matches it firmly. Clone size is stated in some rows and not others, as once, few, many or a class when expanded.

clone size: .; D gene: TRBD1; J gene: TRBJ2-3; V gene: TRBV29-1; CDR3 protein: CSVDRDRGSFTQYF; CDR3 DNA: TGCAGCGTGGATCGGGACAGGGGGTCTTTTACGCAGTATTTT
clone size: .; D gene: TRBD1; J gene: TRBJ2-7; V gene: TRBV7-9; CDR3 protein: CASSSGQGAYEQYF; CDR3 DNA: TGTGCCAGCAGCTCGGGACAGGGGGCCTACGAGCAGTACTTC
clone size: .; D gene: .; J gene: TRBJ2-5; V gene: TRBV29-1; CDR3 protein: CSVVREGWTQYF; CDR3 DNA: TGCAGCGTTGTTCGGGAAGGTTGGACCCAGTACTTC
clone size: .; D gene: .; J gene: TRBJ2-1; V gene: TRBV4-3; CDR3 protein: CASSQDRTGVSYNEQFF; CDR3 DNA: TGCGCCAGCAGCCAAGATCGGACGGGAGTATCTTACAATGAGCAGTTCTTC
clone size: .; D gene: .; J gene: TRBJ1-1; V gene: TRBV11-2; CDR3 protein: CASSSISGRTEAFF; CDR3 DNA: TGTGCCAGCAGCTCCATATCAGGGAGGACTGAAGCTTTCTTT
clone size: .; D gene: .; J gene: TRBJ1-4; V gene: TRBV2; CDR3 protein: CASSELSGARGEKLFF; CDR3 DNA: TGTGCCAGCAGTGAATTATCAGGGGCAAGGGGTGAAAAACTGTTTTTT
clone size: .; D gene: .; J gene: TRBJ2-1; V gene: TRBV3-1/TRBV3-2; CDR3 protein: CASSHLGGTPEYNEQFF; CDR3 DNA: TGTGCCAGCAGCCATTTGGGCGGGACCCCTGAGTACAATGAGCAGTTCTTC
clone size: .; D gene: .; J gene: TRBJ1-5; V gene: TRBV7-9; CDR3 protein: CASSLGTDTNQPQHF; CDR3 DNA: TGTGCCAGCAGCTTAGGAACGGACACCAATCAGCCCCAGCATTTT
clone size: .; D gene: .; J gene: TRBJ1-1; V gene: TRBV5-1; CDR3 protein: CASSPPGGDTEAFF; CDR3 DNA: TGCGCCAGCAGCCCCCCTGGGGGGGACACTGAAGCTTTCTTT
clone size: .; D gene: .; J gene: TRBJ1-5; V gene: TRBV11-2; CDR3 protein: CASSQSNQPQHF; CDR3 DNA: TGTGCCAGCAGCCAAAGCAATCAGCCCCAGCATTTT
clone size: large; D gene: TRBD1; J gene: TRBJ1-2; V gene: TRBV7-2; CDR3 protein: CASSTTGGATGGYTF; CDR3 DNA: TGTGCCAGCAGCACGACAGGGGGCGCCACGGGGGGCTACACCTTC
clone size: .; D gene: TRBD1; J gene: TRBJ1-5; V gene: TRBV6-6; CDR3 protein: CASSSSGQGGNQPQHF; CDR3 DNA: TGTGCCAGCAGTTCTTCCGGACAGGGGGGAAATCAGCCCCAGCATTTT
clone size: .; D gene: TRBD1; J gene: TRBJ1-2; V gene: TRBV7-9; CDR3 protein: CASSMTEGAGYGYTF; CDR3 DNA: TGTGCCAGCAGCATGACGGAGGGGGCAGGGTATGGCTACACCTTC
clone size: .; D gene: TRBD2; J gene: TRBJ2-7; V gene: TRBV15; CDR3 protein: CATSRSLAGSSYEQYF; CDR3 DNA: TGTGCCACCAGCAGGTCCTTAGCGGGGAGCTCCTACGAGCAGTACTTC
clone size: once; D gene: .; J gene: TRBJ2-1; V gene: TRBV18; CDR3 protein: CASSPNGGNEQFF; CDR3 DNA: TGTGCCAGCTCGCCTAATGGAGGAAATGAGCAGTTCTTC
clone size: .; D gene: TRBD1; J gene: TRBJ1-2; V gene: TRBV10-1; CDR3 protein: CADRQGGYTF; CDR3 DNA: TGCGCCGACAGACAGGGTGGCTACACCTTC
clone size: .; D gene: TRBD2; J gene: TRBJ2-5; V gene: TRBV9; CDR3 protein: CASSVGAAGGPVETQYF; CDR3 DNA: TGTGCCAGCAGCGTAGGTGCGGCGGGAGGGCCGGTGGAGACCCAGTACTTC
clone size: .; D gene: .; J gene: TRBJ2-2; V gene: TRBV19; CDR3 protein: CASSMWGENTGELFF; CDR3 DNA: TGTGCCAGTAGTATGTGGGGGGAGAACACCGGGGAGCTGTTTTTT
clone size: .; D gene: TRBD2; J gene: TRBJ2-5; V gene: TRBV11-2; CDR3 protein: CASSTPRTSVQETQYF; CDR3 DNA: TGTGCCAGCAGCACCCCACGGACTAGCGTACAAGAGACCCAGTACTTC
clone size: once; D gene: TRBD1; J gene: TRBJ2-1; V gene: TRBV29-1; CDR3 protein: CSGVGTGFNEQFF; CDR3 DNA: TGCAGCGGTGTGGGGACAGGGTTCAATGAGCAGTTCTTC
clone size: .; D gene: .; J gene: TRBJ2-7; V gene: TRBV28; CDR3 protein: CASSLRHRPYEQYF; CDR3 DNA: TGTGCCAGCAGTTTAAGGCACAGACCCTACGAGCAGTACTTC
clone size: .; D gene: .; J gene: TRBJ2-1; V gene: TRBV28; CDR3 protein: CASTRPGGIEQFF; CDR3 DNA: TGTGCCAGCACTCGCCCTGGGGGGATTGAGCAGTTCTTC
clone size: .; D gene: TRBD1; J gene: TRBJ2-7; V gene: TRBV11-3; CDR3 protein: CASSAPWTGFSYEQYF; CDR3 DNA: TGTGCCAGCAGCGCTCCGTGGACAGGGTTCTCCTACGAGCAGTACTTC
clone size: .; D gene: .; J gene: TRBJ2-7; V gene: TRBV5-8; CDR3 protein: CASSFLFNEQYF; CDR3 DNA: TGTGCCAGCAGCTTCTTATTTAACGAGCAGTACTTC
clone size: .; D gene: .; J gene: TRBJ2-2; V gene: TRBV3-1/TRBV3-2; CDR3 protein: CASSQGAVAGELFF; CDR3 DNA: TGTGCCAGCAGCCAGGGGGCTGTTGCCGGGGAGCTGTTTTTT
clone size: .; D gene: .; J gene: TRBJ2-5; V gene: TRBV4-2; CDR3 protein: CASSQGYQGETQYF; CDR3 DNA: TGTGCCAGCAGCCAAGGATATCAGGGAGAGACCCAGTACTTC
clone size: .; D gene: TRBD1; J gene: TRBJ1-2; V gene: TRBV27; CDR3 protein: CAIDPGQSDYGYTF; CDR3 DNA: TGTGCCATCGACCCGGGACAGAGCGACTATGGCTACACCTTC
clone size: once; D gene: .; J gene: TRBJ1-3; V gene: TRBV4-3; CDR3 protein: CASSQGTESGNTIYF; CDR3 DNA: TGCGCCAGCAGCCAAGGAACTGAGTCTGGAAACACCATATATTTT
clone size: .; D gene: .; J gene: TRBJ1-1; V gene: TRBV5-1; CDR3 protein: CASDAGQNTEAFF; CDR3 DNA: TGCGCCAGCGACGCGGGGCAGAACACTGAAGCTTTCTTT
clone size: .; D gene: TRBD1; J gene: TRBJ2-7; V gene: TRBV2; CDR3 protein: CASRGQGKRNEQYF; CDR3 DNA: TGTGCCAGCCGGGGACAGGGGAAAAGGAACGAGCAGTACTTC
clone size: once; D gene: TRBD1; J gene: TRBJ1-6; V gene: TRBV5-6; CDR3 protein: CARGQGRNNSPLHF; CDR3 DNA: TGTGCCAGGGGACAGGGAAGGAATAATTCACCCCTCCACTTT
clone size: once; D gene: .; J gene: TRBJ2-5; V gene: TRBV5-5; CDR3 protein: CASSPEFTSFPETQYF; CDR3 DNA: TGTGCCAGCAGCCCAGAGTTTACTAGCTTTCCAGAGACCCAGTACTTC
clone size: .; D gene: .; J gene: TRBJ2-5; V gene: TRBV5-1; CDR3 protein: CASSLEGRSETQYF; CDR3 DNA: TGCGCCAGCAGCTTGGAAGGCAGGTCGGAGACCCAGTACTTC
clone size: .; D gene: TRBD2; J gene: TRBJ2-1; V gene: TRBV2; CDR3 protein: CASSEGLAGYNEQFF; CDR3 DNA: TGTGCCAGCAGTGAAGGACTAGCGGGCTACAATGAGCAGTTCTTC
clone size: .; D gene: .; J gene: TRBJ1-2; V gene: TRBV30; CDR3 protein: CAWSPDKTNYGYTF; CDR3 DNA: TGTGCCTGGAGTCCAGACAAGACTAACTATGGCTACACCTTC
clone size: .; D gene: .; J gene: TRBJ2-1; V gene: TRBV29-1; CDR3 protein: CSVGGGHRNEQFF; CDR3 DNA: TGCAGCGTTGGAGGAGGGCATAGGAATGAGCAGTTCTTC
clone size: .; D gene: .; J gene: TRBJ1-5; V gene: TRBV27; CDR3 protein: CASSLRTPYSNQPQHF; CDR3 DNA: TGTGCCAGCAGTTTACGGACACCCTATAGCAATCAGCCCCAGCATTTT
clone size: .; D gene: TRBD1; J gene: TRBJ2-5; V gene: TRBV2; CDR3 protein: CASSDRRTGGRGTQYF; CDR3 DNA: TGTGCCAGCAGTGATCGACGGACAGGGGGACGCGGGACCCAGTACTTC
clone size: .; D gene: .; J gene: TRBJ1-1; V gene: TRBV12-1; CDR3 protein: CASSHGTGVYHTEAFF; CDR3 DNA: TGTGCCAGCAGCCACGGGACAGGCGTTTACCACACTGAAGCTTTCTTT
clone size: .; D gene: .; J gene: TRBJ2-7; V gene: TRBV12-3/TRBV12-4; CDR3 protein: CASSDTGTYEQYF; CDR3 DNA: TGTGCCAGCAGTGACACTGGAACCTACGAGCAGTACTTC
clone size: few; D gene: .; J gene: TRBJ1-4; V gene: TRBV18; CDR3 protein: CASSPPPGANEKLFF; CDR3 DNA: TGTGCCAGCTCACCACCGCCGGGGGCTAATGAAAAACTGTTTTTT
clone size: few; D gene: .; J gene: TRBJ2-7; V gene: TRBV6-6; CDR3 protein: CASSSATVTYEQYF; CDR3 DNA: TGTGCCAGCAGTTCGGCGACAGTAACCTACGAGCAGTACTTC